This section outlines one T cell receptor (beta chain) sequence together with its context. Its cognate antigen is unknown. The run of the v3.0 immunoSEQ assay was at survey level. Only in-frame clones appear in the TCRdb table, and some are missing; sequencing was by immunoSEQ multiplex PCR. This sample carries 20,000 to 25,000 clones, 70% to 90% of them seen once, and the ten largest clones take roughly 4%. CDR1 and CDR2 (germline): SGHNT, YENEEA. Unmatched junction bases numbered 8, after V lost 0 bases and J lost 5 bases. This CDR3 contains 17 residues. The data were obtained in a study of long-term antiretroviral therapy in people with HIV. Study conclusions and caveats: Versus controls, repertoires in people with HIV had narrower CDR3 length ranges. Upon ART, diversity increased but remained lower than transplant donor controls. Clonotypes expanded prior to ART showed repertoire dominance at all sampled time points.

Sample: unsorted PBMCs, taken 1.9 years after starting antiretroviral therapy. This TCR was recovered from a woman aged 30 to 39 with HIV. The chain recombines TRBV11-3 with TRBJ2-2; 8 bases fit TRBD2. The CDR3 is CASSLDLGGAWTGELFF. The CDR3 DNA reads TGTGCCAGCAGCTTAGATCTCGGGGGGGCTTGGACCGGGGAGCTGTTTTTT.